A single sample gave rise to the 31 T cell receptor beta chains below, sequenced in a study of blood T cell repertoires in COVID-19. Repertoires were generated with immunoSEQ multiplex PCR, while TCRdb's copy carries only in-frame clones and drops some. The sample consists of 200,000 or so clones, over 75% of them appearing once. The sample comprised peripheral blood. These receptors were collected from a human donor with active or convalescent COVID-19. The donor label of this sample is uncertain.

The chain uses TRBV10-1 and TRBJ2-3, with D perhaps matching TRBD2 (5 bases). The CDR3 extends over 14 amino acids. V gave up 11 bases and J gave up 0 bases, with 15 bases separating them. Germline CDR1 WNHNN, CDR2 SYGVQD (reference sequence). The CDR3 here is CASSSGGSTDTQYF. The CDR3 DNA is TGCGCCTCCTCTTCAGGCGGGAGCACAGATACGCAGTATTTT.

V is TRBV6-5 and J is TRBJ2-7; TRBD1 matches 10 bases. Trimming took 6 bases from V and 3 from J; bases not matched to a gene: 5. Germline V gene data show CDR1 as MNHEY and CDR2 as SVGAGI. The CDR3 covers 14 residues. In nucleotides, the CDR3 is TGTGCCAGCAGCCCGGACAGGGGGATCTACGAGCAGTACTTC. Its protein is CASSPDRGIYEQYF.

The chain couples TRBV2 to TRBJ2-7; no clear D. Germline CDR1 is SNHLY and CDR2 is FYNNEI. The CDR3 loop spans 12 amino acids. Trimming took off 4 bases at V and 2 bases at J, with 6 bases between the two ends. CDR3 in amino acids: CASSGLTYEQYF. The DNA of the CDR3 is TGTGCCAGCAGTGGACTCACCTACGAGCAGTACTTC.

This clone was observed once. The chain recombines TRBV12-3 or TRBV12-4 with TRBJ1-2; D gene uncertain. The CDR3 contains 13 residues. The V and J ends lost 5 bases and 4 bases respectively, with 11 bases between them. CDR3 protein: CASSPRESYGYTF. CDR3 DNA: TGTGCCAGCAGTCCCCGGGAGAGCTATGGCTACACCTTC.

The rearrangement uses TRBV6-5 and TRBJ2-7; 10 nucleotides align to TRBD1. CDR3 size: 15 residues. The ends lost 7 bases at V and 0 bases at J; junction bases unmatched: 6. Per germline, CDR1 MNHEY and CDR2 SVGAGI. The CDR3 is CASTAGTGVSYEQYF. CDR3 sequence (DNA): TGTGCCAGCACCGCCGGGACAGGGGTCTCCTACGAGCAGTACTTC.

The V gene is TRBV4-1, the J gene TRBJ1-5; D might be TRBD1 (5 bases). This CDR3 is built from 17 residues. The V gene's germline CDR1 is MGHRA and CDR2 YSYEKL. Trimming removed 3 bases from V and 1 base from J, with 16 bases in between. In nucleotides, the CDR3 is TGCGCCAGCAGCCAGGGGCCCCGGCGGGAGAGCAATCAGCCCCAGCATTTT. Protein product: CASSQGPRRESNQPQHF.

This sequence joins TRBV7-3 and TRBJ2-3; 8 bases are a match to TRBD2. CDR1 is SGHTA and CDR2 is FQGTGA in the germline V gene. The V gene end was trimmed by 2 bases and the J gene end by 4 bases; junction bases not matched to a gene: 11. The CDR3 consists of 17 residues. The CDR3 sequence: CASSLSPGGGWPDTQYF. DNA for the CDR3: TGTGCCAGCAGCTTATCCCCCGGGGGGGGCTGGCCAGATACGCAGTATTTT.

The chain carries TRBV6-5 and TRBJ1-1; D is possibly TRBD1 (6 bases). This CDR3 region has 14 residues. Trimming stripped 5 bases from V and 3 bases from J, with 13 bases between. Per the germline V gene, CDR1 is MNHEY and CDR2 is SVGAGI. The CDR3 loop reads CASSPATGYTEAFF. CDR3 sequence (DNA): TGTGCCAGCAGTCCCGCTACAGGGTACACTGAAGCTTTCTTT.

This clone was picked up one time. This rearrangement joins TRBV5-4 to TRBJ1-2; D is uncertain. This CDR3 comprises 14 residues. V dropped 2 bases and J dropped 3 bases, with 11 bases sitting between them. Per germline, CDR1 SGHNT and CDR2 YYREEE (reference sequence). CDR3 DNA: TGTGCCAGCAGCTTTAGAGGCAGAGACTATGGCTACACCTTC. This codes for CASSFRGRDYGYTF.

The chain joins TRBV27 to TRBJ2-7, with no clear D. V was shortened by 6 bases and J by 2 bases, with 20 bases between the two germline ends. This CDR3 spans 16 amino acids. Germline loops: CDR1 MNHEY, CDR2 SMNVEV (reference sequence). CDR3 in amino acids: CASSTSAAGITYEQYF. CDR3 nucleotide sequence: TGTGCCAGCAGCACATCGGCGGCTGGAATCACCTACGAGCAGTACTTC.

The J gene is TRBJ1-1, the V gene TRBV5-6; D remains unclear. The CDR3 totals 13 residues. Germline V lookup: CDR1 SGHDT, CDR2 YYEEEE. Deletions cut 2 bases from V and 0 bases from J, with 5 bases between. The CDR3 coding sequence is TGTGCCAGCAGCTTACTGATGAACACTGAAGCTTTCTTT. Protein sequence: CASSLLMNTEAFF.

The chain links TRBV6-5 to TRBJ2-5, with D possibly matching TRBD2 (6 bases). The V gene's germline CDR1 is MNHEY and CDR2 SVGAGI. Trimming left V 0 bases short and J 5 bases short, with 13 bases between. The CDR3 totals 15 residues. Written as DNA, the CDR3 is TGTGCCAGCAGTTACTCCGGGAGTAAACCGGAGACCCAGTACTTC. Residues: CASSYSGSKPETQYF.

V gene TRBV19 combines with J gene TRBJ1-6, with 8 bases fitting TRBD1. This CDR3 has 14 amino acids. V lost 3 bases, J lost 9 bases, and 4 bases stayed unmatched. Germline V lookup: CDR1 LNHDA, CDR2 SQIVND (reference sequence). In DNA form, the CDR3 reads TGTGCCAGTAGTATCGGGGGACAGGCTTCACCCCTCCACTTT. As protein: CASSIGGQASPLHF.

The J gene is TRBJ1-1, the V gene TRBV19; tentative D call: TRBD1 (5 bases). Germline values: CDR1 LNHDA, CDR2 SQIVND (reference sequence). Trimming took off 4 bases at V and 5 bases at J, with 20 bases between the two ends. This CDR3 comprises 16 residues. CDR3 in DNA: TGTGCCAGTAGTAGCCTAGGGGCCGTTCTTGGGACTGAAGCTTTCTTT. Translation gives CASSSLGAVLGTEAFF. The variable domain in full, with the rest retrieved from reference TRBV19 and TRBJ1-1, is DGGITQSPKYLFRKEGQNVTLSCEQNLNHDAMYWYRQDPGQGLRLIYYSQIVNDFQKGDIAEGYSVSREKKESFPLTVTSAQKNPTAFYLCASSSLGAVLGTEAFFGQGTRLTVV.

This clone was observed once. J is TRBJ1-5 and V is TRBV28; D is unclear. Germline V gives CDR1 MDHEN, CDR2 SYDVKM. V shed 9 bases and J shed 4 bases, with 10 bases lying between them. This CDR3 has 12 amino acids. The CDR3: CASTGINQPQHF. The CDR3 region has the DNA TGTGCCAGTACGGGAATAAATCAGCCCCAGCATTTT.

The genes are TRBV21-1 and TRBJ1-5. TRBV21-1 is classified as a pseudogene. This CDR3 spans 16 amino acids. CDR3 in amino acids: CASSNGGRGSNQPQHF. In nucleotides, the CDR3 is TGTGCCAGCAGCAACGGGGGGAGGGGGAGCAATCAGCCCCAGCATTTT.

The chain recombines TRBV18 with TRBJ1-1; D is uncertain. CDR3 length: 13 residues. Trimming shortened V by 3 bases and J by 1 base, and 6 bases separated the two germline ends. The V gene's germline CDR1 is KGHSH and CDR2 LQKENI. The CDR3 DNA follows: TGTGCCAGCTCACCCTCTAAGAACACTGAAGCTTTCTTT. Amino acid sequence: CASSPSKNTEAFF. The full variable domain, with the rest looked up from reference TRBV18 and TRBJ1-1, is NAGVMQNPRHLVRRRGQEARLRCSPMKGHSHVYWYRQLPEEGLKFMVYLQKENIIDESGMPKERFSAEFPKEGPSILRIQQVVRGDSAAYFCASSPSKNTEAFFGQGTRLTVV.

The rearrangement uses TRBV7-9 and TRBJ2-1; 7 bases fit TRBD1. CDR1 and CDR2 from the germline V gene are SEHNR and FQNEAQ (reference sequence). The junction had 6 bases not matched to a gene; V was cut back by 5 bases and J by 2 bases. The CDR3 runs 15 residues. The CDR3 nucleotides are TGTGCCAGCAGCGACGCCGGGACAGCCTACAATGAGCAGTTCTTC. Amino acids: CASSDAGTAYNEQFF.

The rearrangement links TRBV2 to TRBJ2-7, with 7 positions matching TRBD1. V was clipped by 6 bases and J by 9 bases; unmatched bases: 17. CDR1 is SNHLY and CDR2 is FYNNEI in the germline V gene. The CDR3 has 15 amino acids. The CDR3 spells CASRADRATSYRQYF. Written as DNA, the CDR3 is TGTGCCAGCAGGGCTGACAGGGCAACATCTTATCGGCAGTACTTC. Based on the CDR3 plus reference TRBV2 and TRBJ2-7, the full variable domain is EPEVTQTPSHQVTQMGQEVILRCVPISNHLYFYWYRQILGQKVEFLVSFYNNEISEKSEIFDDQFSVERPDGSNFTLKIRSTKLEDSAMYFCASRADRATSYRQYFGPGTRLTVT.

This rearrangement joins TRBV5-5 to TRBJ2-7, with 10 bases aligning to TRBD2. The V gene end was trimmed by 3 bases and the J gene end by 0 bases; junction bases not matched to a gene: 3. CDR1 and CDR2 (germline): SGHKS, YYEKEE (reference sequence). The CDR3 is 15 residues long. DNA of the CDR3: TGTGCCAGCAGCTGGAGCGGGGGGGCCTCCTACGAGCAGTACTTC. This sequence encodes CASSWSGGASYEQYF.

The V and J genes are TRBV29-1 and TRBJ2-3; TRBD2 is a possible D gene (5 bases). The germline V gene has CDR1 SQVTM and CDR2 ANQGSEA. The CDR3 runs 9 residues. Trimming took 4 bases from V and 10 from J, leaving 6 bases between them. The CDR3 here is CSVGGPQYF. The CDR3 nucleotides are TGCAGCGTTGGAGGGCCGCAGTATTTT.

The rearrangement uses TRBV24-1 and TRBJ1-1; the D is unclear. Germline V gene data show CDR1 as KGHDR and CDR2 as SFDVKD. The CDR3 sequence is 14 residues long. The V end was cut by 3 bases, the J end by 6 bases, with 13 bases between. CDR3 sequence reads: CATSDARAGAEAFF. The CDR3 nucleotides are TGTGCCACCAGTGATGCCCGGGCGGGCGCTGAAGCTTTCTTT.

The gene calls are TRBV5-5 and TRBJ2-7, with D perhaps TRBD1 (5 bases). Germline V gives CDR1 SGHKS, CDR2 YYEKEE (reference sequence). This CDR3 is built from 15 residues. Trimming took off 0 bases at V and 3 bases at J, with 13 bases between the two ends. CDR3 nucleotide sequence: TGTGCCAGCAGCTTGGCCGACAGCCCCCTCTACGAGCAGTACTTC. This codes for CASSLADSPLYEQYF.

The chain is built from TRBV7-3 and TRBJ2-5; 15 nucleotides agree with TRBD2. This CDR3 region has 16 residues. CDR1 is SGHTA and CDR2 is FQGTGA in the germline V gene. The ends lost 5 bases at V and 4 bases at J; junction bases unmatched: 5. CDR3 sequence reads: CASSPRTSGGVETQYF. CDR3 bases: TGTGCCAGCAGCCCCAGGACTAGCGGGGGGGTAGAGACCCAGTACTTC.

CDR3 residues: CASNPGASGSNAYF. The CDR3 DNA reads TGTGCCAGCAACCCGGGGGCTAGCGGGAGTAATGCGTATTTT. J is TRBJ2-3 and V is TRBV28; TRBD2 aligns across 10 bases. The ends lost 7 bases at V and 14 bases at J; junction bases unmatched: 15. This CDR3 is built from 14 residues. CDR1 is MDHEN and CDR2 is SYDVKM in the germline V gene. Variable domain in full (rest from reference TRBV28 and TRBJ2-3): DVKVTQSSRYLVKRTGEKVFLECVQDMDHENMFWYRQDPGLGLRLIYFSYDVKMKEKGDIPEGYSVSREKKERFSLILESASTNQTSMYLCASNPGASGSNAYFGPGTRLTVL.

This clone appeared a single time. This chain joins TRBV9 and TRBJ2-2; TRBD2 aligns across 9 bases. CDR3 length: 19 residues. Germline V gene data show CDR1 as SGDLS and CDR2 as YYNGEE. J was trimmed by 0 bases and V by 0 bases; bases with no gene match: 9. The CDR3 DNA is TGTGCCAGCAGCGTAGCGTTAGCGGGAGTTCAAGCGAACACCGGGGAGCTGTTTTTT. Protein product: CASSVALAGVQANTGELFF.

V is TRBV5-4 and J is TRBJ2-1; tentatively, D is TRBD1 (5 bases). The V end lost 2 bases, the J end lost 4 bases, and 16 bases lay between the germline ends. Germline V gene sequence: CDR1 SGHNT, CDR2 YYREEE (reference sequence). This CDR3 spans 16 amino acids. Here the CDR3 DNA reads TGTGCCAGCAGCTTCCTGTCGAGACAGAGTTACAATGAGCAGTTCTTC. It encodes CASSFLSRQSYNEQFF.

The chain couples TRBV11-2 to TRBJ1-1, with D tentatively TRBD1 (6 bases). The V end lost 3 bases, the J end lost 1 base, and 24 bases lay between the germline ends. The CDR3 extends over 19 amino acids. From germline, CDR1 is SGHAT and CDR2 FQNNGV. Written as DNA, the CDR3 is TGTGCCAGCAGCTTCCCTTTGACAGGCCCTCCGAGTGAGAACACTGAAGCTTTCTTT. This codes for CASSFPLTGPPSENTEAFF.

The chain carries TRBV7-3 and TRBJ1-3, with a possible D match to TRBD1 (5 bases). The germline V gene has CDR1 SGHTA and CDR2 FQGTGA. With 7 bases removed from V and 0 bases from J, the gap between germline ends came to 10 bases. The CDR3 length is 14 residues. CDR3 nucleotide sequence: TGTGCCAGCAACAGGACCCTCTCTGGAAACACCATATATTTT. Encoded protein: CASNRTLSGNTIYF.

The CDR3 protein is CASSLAGGDTQYF. The CDR3 DNA is TGTGCCAGCAGCTTGGCCGGGGGTGATACGCAGTATTTT. V and J are TRBV5-6 and TRBJ2-3; tentatively, D is TRBD2 (6 bases). V lost 0 bases, J lost 6 bases, and 8 bases lay in between. The CDR3 contains 13 residues. Germline values: CDR1 SGHDT, CDR2 YYEEEE.

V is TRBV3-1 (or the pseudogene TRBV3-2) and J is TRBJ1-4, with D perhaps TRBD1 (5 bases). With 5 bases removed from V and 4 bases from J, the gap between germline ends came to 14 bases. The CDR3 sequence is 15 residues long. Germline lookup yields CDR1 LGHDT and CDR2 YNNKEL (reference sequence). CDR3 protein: CASSSRQTSNEKLFF. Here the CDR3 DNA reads TGTGCCAGCAGCTCTAGACAGACAAGTAATGAAAAACTGTTTTTT.